The rows below give T cell receptor beta chains drawn from one sample of a study of CD8 T cells in ankylosing spondylitis. TCRdb independently ran MiXCR on the 5' RACE reads; one entry per CDR3 protein. There are some 150,000 distinct CDR3 sequences in the sample; around 45% occur only once, and 13% to 15% lies in the top ten. Sequencing was performed on synovial fluid, either unsorted or a sorted T cell fraction (not recorded which). Receptor source: a male donor with ankylosing spondylitis. Both conserved end residues are part of each CDR3. The order of the fields is CDR3 protein, CDR3 DNA, V gene, J gene, clone size, D gene. D genes are given only for firm matches. Only part of the rows carry a size: once, few, many, or a class if the clone is expanded.

CDR3: CAISESTDEQYF; DNA: TGTGCCATCAGTGAGTCCACAGACGAGCAGTACTTC; V: TRBV10-3; J: TRBJ2-7; size: few; D: NA
CDR3: CASSPHPGTSGNIQYF; DNA: TGTGCCAGCAGCCCGCACCCTGGGACTAGCGGAAACATTCAGTACTTC; V: TRBV3-1; J: TRBJ2-4; size: many; D: TRBD2
CDR3: CATGGDPFGEAFF; DNA: TGTGCCACCGGGGGAGATCCTTTTGGTGAAGCTTTCTTT; V: TRBV11-2; J: TRBJ1-1; size: NA; D: NA
CDR3: CASSIGEGLNTEAFF; DNA: TGTGCCAGTAGTATAGGAGAGGGGTTGAACACTGAAGCTTTCTTT; V: TRBV19; J: TRBJ1-1; size: NA; D: NA
CDR3: CASSVAGYNEQFF; DNA: TGTGCCAGCAGCGTAGCTGGGTACAATGAGCAGTTCTTC; V: TRBV9; J: TRBJ2-1; size: few; D: NA
CDR3: CASSYGPRLSSYNSPLHF; DNA: TGTGCCAGCAGTTACGGACCGCGACTTAGCTCCTATAATTCACCCCTCCACTTT; V: TRBV6-2/TRBV6-3; J: TRBJ1-6; size: many; D: NA
CDR3: CASSARDWGTQYF; DNA: TGCGCCAGCAGCGCAAGGGATTGGGGGACCCAGTACTTC; V: TRBV4-3; J: TRBJ2-5; size: NA; D: NA
CDR3: CASSLFDGVNTEAFF; DNA: TGTGCCAGCAGCTTATTTGACGGAGTGAACACTGAAGCTTTCTTT; V: TRBV7-9; J: TRBJ1-1; size: NA; D: NA
CDR3: CASSGTSGPYNEQFF; DNA: TGTGCCAGCAGCGGGACTAGCGGGCCGTACAATGAGCAGTTCTTC; V: TRBV7-3; J: TRBJ2-1; size: many; D: TRBD2
CDR3: CASSDWTSGRDYNEQFF; DNA: TGTGCCAGCAGTGACTGGACTAGCGGGAGGGACTACAATGAGCAGTTCTTC; V: TRBV6-2/TRBV6-3; J: TRBJ2-1; size: NA; D: TRBD2
CDR3: CASSQFVTRETGELFF; DNA: TGCGCCAGCAGCCAATTCGTGACTAGAGAAACCGGGGAGCTGTTTTTT; V: TRBV4-1; J: TRBJ2-2; size: once; D: NA
CDR3: CSARDFYPSGDEKLFF; DNA: TGCAGTGCTAGAGATTTCTATCCCAGCGGGGATGAAAAACTGTTTTTT; V: TRBV20-1; J: TRBJ1-4; size: NA; D: NA
CDR3: CSARDYSGANVLTF; DNA: TGCAGTGCTAGAGATTATTCTGGGGCCAACGTCCTGACTTTC; V: TRBV20-1; J: TRBJ2-6; size: NA; D: NA
CDR3: CASRILNTGELFF; DNA: TGTGCCAGCAGGATACTGAACACCGGGGAGCTGTTTTTT; V: TRBV12-3/TRBV12-4; J: TRBJ2-2; size: many; D: NA
CDR3: CASSLLGTGWTEAFF; DNA: TGTGCCAGCAGCTTACTTGGGACAGGGTGGACTGAAGCTTTCTTT; V: TRBV5-6; J: TRBJ1-1; size: NA; D: TRBD1
CDR3: CATRGLTGPLSYEQYF; DNA: TGTGCCACCAGGGGACTCACGGGACCCCTCTCCTACGAGCAGTACTTC; V: TRBV15; J: TRBJ2-7; size: few; D: NA
CDR3: CASRGRAGTNTGELFF; DNA: TGTGCCAGTAGGGGCCGAGCGGGAACGAACACCGGGGAGCTGTTTTTT; V: TRBV19; J: TRBJ2-2; size: NA; D: TRBD2
CDR3: CASSIIAGRPFYNEQFF; DNA: TGTGCCAGCAGCATCATAGCGGGAAGGCCGTTTTACAATGAGCAGTTCTTC; V: TRBV5-4; J: TRBJ2-1; size: NA; D: TRBD2
CDR3: CSVEGGAGEDTEAFF; DNA: TGCAGCGTTGAAGGCGGGGCAGGGGAGGACACTGAAGCTTTCTTT; V: TRBV29-1; J: TRBJ1-1; size: many; D: NA
CDR3: CASSLAGGLSTDTQYF; DNA: TGTGCCAGCAGCTTAGCCGGGGGGCTTAGCACAGATACGCAGTATTTT; V: TRBV7-8; J: TRBJ2-3; size: many; D: NA
CDR3: CASSRDFNEQFF; DNA: TGTGCCAGCTCACGGGACTTTAATGAGCAGTTCTTC; V: TRBV18; J: TRBJ2-1; size: few; D: NA
CDR3: CASSSIAVKNNEQFF; DNA: TGTGCCAGCAGCTCCATAGCGGTAAAGAACAATGAGCAGTTCTTC; V: TRBV12-3/TRBV12-4; J: TRBJ2-1; size: NA; D: NA
CDR3: CSARGKHHEQFF; DNA: TGCAGTGCTAGGGGGAAACATCATGAGCAGTTCTTC; V: TRBV20-1; J: TRBJ2-1; size: few; D: NA
CDR3: CASSLLRYTEAFF; DNA: TGTGCCAGCAGTTTATTACGGTACACTGAAGCTTTCTTT; V: TRBV27; J: TRBJ1-1; size: NA; D: NA
CDR3: CASSHWQGSYEQYF; DNA: TGTGCCAGCAGTCATTGGCAGGGTTCCTACGAGCAGTACTTC; V: TRBV12-3/TRBV12-4; J: TRBJ2-7; size: few; D: NA
CDR3: CASSEVSGANVLTF; DNA: TGTGCCAGCAGTGAAGTCTCTGGGGCCAACGTCCTGACTTTC; V: TRBV6-1; J: TRBJ2-6; size: many; D: NA
CDR3: CASSFLGATETQYF; DNA: TGCGCCAGCAGCTTTCTGGGGGCTACAGAGACCCAGTACTTC; V: TRBV5-1; J: TRBJ2-5; size: once; D: NA
CDR3: CSARELGKRSVSQYF; DNA: TGCAGTGCTAGAGAATTGGGCAAGCGTTCAGTGTCCCAGTACTTC; V: TRBV20-1; J: TRBJ2-5; size: NA; D: NA
CDR3: CASSQDRLGLETQYF; DNA: TGTGCCAGCAGCCAAGACCGACTAGGTTTGGAGACCCAGTACTTC; V: TRBV14; J: TRBJ2-5; size: NA; D: NA
CDR3: CASSPRVAGGITDTQYF; DNA: TGTGCCAGCAGTCCAAGGGTAGCGGGAGGTATCACAGATACGCAGTATTTT; V: TRBV27; J: TRBJ2-3; size: NA; D: TRBD2
CDR3: CASSEVEDTEQFF; DNA: TGTGCCAGCAGTGAGGTTGAGGACACAGAGCAGTTCTTC; V: TRBV2; J: TRBJ2-1; size: NA; D: NA
CDR3: CASSLGAGKAKDEQFF; DNA: TGTGCCAGCAGCTTGGGGGCAGGGAAGGCAAAGGATGAGCAGTTCTTC; V: TRBV5-6; J: TRBJ2-1; size: NA; D: NA
CDR3: CASSQGQGKNIQYF; DNA: TGCGCCAGCAGCCAAGGACAGGGAAAAAACATTCAGTACTTC; V: TRBV4-1; J: TRBJ2-4; size: NA; D: TRBD1
CDR3: CASSYYRAVNTEAFF; DNA: TGTGCCAGCAGCTATTACAGGGCCGTAAACACTGAAGCTTTCTTT; V: TRBV7-4; J: TRBJ1-1; size: NA; D: NA
CDR3: CASSGSRRGGTEAFF; DNA: TGCGCCAGCAGCGGCTCCCGCAGGGGAGGGACTGAAGCTTTCTTT; V: TRBV5-1; J: TRBJ1-1; size: NA; D: NA
CDR3: CASSMGPLTEAFF; DNA: TGTGCCAGCAGCATGGGACCTCTCACTGAAGCTTTCTTT; V: TRBV11-1; J: TRBJ1-1; size: NA; D: NA
CDR3: CASSQWDTNYGYTF; DNA: TGCGCCAGCAGCCAATGGGACACTAACTATGGCTACACCTTC; V: TRBV4-3; J: TRBJ1-2; size: NA; D: NA